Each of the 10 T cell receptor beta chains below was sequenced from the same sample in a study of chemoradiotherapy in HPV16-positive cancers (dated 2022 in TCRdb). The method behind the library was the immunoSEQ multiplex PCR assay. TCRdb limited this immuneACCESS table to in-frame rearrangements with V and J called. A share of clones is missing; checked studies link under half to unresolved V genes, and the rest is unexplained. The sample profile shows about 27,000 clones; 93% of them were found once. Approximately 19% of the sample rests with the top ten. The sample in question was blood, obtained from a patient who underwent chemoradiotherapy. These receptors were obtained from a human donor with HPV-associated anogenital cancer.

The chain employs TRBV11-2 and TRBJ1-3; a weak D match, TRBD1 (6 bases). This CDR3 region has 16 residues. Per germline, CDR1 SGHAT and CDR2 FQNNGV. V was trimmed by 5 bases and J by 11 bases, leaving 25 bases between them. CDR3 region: CASSQTLGAGQSPIYF. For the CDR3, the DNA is TGTGCCAGCAGCCAAACTCTCGGGGCGGGACAAAGCCCCATATATTTT.

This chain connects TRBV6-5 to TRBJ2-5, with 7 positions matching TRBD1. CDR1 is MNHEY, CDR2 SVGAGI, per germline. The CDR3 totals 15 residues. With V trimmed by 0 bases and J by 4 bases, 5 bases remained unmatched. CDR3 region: CASSYSSRQGETQYF. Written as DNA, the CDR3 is TGTGCCAGCAGTTACTCCTCTAGACAGGGAGAGACCCAGTACTTC.

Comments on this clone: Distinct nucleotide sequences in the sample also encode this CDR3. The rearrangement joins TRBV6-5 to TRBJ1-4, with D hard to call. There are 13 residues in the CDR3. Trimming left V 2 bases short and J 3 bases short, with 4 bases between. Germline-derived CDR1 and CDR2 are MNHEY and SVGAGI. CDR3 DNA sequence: TGTGCCAGCAGTTACAGTCCTAATGAAAAACTGTTTTTT. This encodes CASSYSPNEKLFF.

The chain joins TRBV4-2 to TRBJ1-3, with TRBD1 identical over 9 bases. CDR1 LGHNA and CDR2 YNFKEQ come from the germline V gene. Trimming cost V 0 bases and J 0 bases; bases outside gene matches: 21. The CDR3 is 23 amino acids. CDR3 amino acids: CASSQDNFWYNRGRENSGNTIYF. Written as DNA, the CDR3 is TGTGCCAGCAGCCAAGATAATTTTTGGTACAACAGGGGGCGAGAGAACTCTGGAAACACCATATATTTT.

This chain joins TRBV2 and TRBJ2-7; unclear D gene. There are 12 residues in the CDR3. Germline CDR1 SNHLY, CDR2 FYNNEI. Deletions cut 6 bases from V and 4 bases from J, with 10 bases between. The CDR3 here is CASSESYYEQYF. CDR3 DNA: TGTGCCAGCAGCGAATCGTATTACGAGCAGTACTTC.

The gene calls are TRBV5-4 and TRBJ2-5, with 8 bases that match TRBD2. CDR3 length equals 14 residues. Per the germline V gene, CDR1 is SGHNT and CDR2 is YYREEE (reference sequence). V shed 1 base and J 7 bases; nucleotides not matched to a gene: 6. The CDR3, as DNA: TGTGCCAGCAGCTTGCGTAGGAGCGGGGGGACCCAGTACTTC. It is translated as CASSLRRSGGTQYF.

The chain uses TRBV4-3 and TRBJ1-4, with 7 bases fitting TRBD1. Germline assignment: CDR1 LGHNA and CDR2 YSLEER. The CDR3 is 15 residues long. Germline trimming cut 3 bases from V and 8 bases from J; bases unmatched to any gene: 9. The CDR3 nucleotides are TGCGCCAGCAGCCAGGAAGACAGGGTACAGGAAAAACTGTTTTTT. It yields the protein CASSQEDRVQEKLFF.

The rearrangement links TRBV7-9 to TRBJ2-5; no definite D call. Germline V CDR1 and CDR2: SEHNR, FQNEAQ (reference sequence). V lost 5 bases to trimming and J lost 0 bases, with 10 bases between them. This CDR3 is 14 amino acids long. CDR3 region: CASSHRAYQETQYF. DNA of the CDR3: TGTGCCAGCAGCCATCGGGCATACCAAGAGACCCAGTACTTC. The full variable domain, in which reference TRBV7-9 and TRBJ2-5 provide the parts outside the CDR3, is DTGVSQNPRHKITKRGQNVTFRCDPISEHNRLYWYRQTLGQGPEFLTYFQNEAQLEKSRLLSDRFSAERPKGSFSTLEIQRTEQGDSAMYLCASSHRAYQETQYFGPGTRLLVL.

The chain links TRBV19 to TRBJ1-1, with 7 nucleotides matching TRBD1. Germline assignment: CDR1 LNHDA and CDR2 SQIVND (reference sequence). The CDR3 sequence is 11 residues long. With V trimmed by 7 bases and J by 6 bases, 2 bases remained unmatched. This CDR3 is CASNTGAEAFF. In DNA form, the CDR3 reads TGTGCCAGTAATACAGGGGCTGAAGCTTTCTTT.

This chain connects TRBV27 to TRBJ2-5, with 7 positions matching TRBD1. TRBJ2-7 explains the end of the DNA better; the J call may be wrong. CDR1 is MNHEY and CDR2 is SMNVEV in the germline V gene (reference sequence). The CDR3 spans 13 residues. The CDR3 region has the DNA TGTGCCAGCAGTTTGGGACAGAACTACGAGCAGTACTTC. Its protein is CASSLGQNYEQYF.